The rows below give T cell receptor beta chains drawn from one sample of a study of cytomegalovirus exposure and HLA in healthy donors. The data were produced by immunoSEQ multiplex PCR, yet TCRdb's version contains in-frame clones alone and is incomplete. The sample records about 120,000 clones, 80% being singletons. The sample taken for sequencing was PBMCs. These receptors were obtained from a man aged 45-60 years in good health and CMV-seronegative. The CDR3 runs from the conserved cysteine through the conserved F or W. D genes are given only for firm matches. Where a row states a size, it is once, few, many or the class of an expanded clone; other rows omit it.

d_call	v_call	j_call	clone_size	cdr3_nt	cdr3_aa
TRBD1	TRBV5-1	TRBJ2-7	-	TGCGCCAGCAGCCCGATCACTTCAGGGGGCGATTACGAGCAGTACTTC	CASSPITSGGDYEQYF
-	TRBV4-1	TRBJ2-7	-	TGCGCCAGCAGCCAACAGGAGGGAACCGGCGAGCAGTACTTC	CASSQQEGTGEQYF
TRBD1	TRBV6-5	TRBJ2-3	-	TGTGCCAGCAGCAGGACAGGTGGTAGAACAGATACGCAGTATTTT	CASSRTGGRTDTQYF
-	TRBV18	TRBJ1-1	-	TGTGCCAGCTCCTTACTTGAGAACACTGAAGCTTTCTTT	CASSLLENTEAFF
TRBD1	TRBV9	TRBJ1-6	-	TGTGCCAGCAGCGCACTAGGGACAGGGGATTCACCCCTCCACTTT	CASSALGTGDSPLHF
TRBD1	TRBV11-3	TRBJ2-3	few	TGTGCCAGCAGTCAGGGGGCAGGGTCTGATACGCAGTATTTT	CASSQGAGSDTQYF
-	TRBV6-4	TRBJ2-1	-	TGTGCCAGCAGTGTTGACGGGAGCTCCTACAATGAGCAGTTCTTC	CASSVDGSSYNEQFF
-	TRBV7-3	TRBJ1-1	once	TGTGCCAGCAGCCCCACAGGGTCCACGAACACTGAAGCTTTCTTT	CASSPTGSTNTEAFF
TRBD1	TRBV7-9	TRBJ2-7	-	TGTGCCAGCAGCTTACCTACGACAGGGGTCTACTACGAGCAGTACTTC	CASSLPTTGVYYEQYF
TRBD1	TRBV5-6	TRBJ1-1	-	TGTGCCAGCAGCTCCGGGACAGGGAGGGGGAACACTGAAGCTTTCTTT	CASSSGTGRGNTEAFF
TRBD1	TRBV29-1	TRBJ2-1	-	TGCAGCGCACTTCCGGGACAGGGACTCCAATTACAGTTCTTC	CSALPGQGLQLQFF
-	TRBV2	TRBJ2-3	once	TGTGCCAGCAAAACACAGGGTGACACAGATACGCAGTATTTT	CASKTQGDTDTQYF
-	TRBV6-5	TRBJ2-7	-	TGTGCCAGCACCGGGGGTGGTGTCTCCTCCTACGAGCAGTACTTC	CASTGGGVSSYEQYF
-	TRBV2	TRBJ1-4	-	TGTGCCAGCAGGTTATCCGGGGAAAAACTGTTTTTT	CASRLSGEKLFF
TRBD2	TRBV2	TRBJ2-3	-	TGTGCCAGCAGTACCGGGGGGGCCAGGGGAGATACGCAGTATTTT	CASSTGGARGDTQYF
-	TRBV6-6	TRBJ2-2	-	TGTGCCAGCAGCAGGACAGAGAACACCGGGGAGCTGTTTTTT	CASSRTENTGELFF
TRBD2	TRBV7-9	TRBJ2-7	once	TGTGCCAGCAGCCAGCGGGACCCCAGGGCCGAGCAGTACTTC	CASSQRDPRAEQYF
-	TRBV7-2	TRBJ2-1	-	TGTGCCAGCAGCAAGGGCTCGGGGGTTGCTGAGCAGTTCTTC	CASSKGSGVAEQFF
TRBD1	TRBV5-4	TRBJ2-6	-	TGTGCCAGCAGACGGGACAGGGACTCCGGGGCCAACGTCCTGACTTTC	CASRRDRDSGANVLTF
-	TRBV21-1	TRBJ2-5	-	TGTGCCAGCAGCAGACCAGACCGGGACACTCTCCCAGAGACCCAGTACTTC	CASSRPDRDTLPETQYF
-	TRBV28	TRBJ1-1	-	TGTGCCAGCATTCACCAGGGCACTGAAGCTTTCTTT	CASIHQGTEAFF
-	TRBV29-1	TRBJ2-3	-	TGCAGCGTTGGGCTCACAGATACGCAGTATTTT	CSVGLTDTQYF
-	TRBV4-3	TRBJ2-7	few	TGCGCCAGCAGCCAAGAACCTTCCGGAGTCTACGAGCAGTACTTC	CASSQEPSGVYEQYF
-	TRBV29-1	TRBJ1-5	-	TGCAGCGTTGGGAGAGGGCCCAATCAGCCCCAGCATTTT	CSVGRGPNQPQHF
-	TRBV19	TRBJ1-5	-	TGTGCCAGTAATTGGGTCCAGGTCAATCAGCCCCAGCATTTT	CASNWVQVNQPQHF
TRBD1	TRBV28	TRBJ1-2	-	TGTGCCAGCAGTCACCAATCGACAGGGGATAACTATGGCTACACCTTC	CASSHQSTGDNYGYTF
-	TRBV28	TRBJ1-5	-	TGTGCCAGCAGTTTTATTGGAGGAAGCGATCAGCCCCAGCATTTT	CASSFIGGSDQPQHF
TRBD2	TRBV27	TRBJ2-7	-	TGTGCCAGCAGTTTAAGCCCCCTACTAGCGGTCTACGAGCAGTACTTC	CASSLSPLLAVYEQYF